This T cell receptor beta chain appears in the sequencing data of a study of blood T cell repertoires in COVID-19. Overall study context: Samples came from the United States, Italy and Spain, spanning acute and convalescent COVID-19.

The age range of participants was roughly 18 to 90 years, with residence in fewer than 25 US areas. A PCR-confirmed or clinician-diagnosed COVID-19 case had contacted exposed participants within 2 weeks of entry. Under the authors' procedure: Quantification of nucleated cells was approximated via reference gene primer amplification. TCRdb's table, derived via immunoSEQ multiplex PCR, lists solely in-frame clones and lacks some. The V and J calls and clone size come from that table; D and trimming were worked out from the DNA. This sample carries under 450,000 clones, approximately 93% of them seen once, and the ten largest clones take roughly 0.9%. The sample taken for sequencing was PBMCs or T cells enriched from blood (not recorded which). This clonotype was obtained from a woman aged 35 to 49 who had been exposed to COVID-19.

CDR3 nucleotides: TGCAGCGTTGAGAGTGACTCCTACGAGCAGTACTTC. Its translation is CSVESDSYEQYF. This chain connects TRBV29-1 to TRBJ2-7; no clear D gene. The CDR3 sequence is 12 residues long. Germline assignment: CDR1 SQVTM and CDR2 ANQGSEA. V dropped 3 bases and J dropped 0 bases, with 6 bases sitting between them.